This passage covers 7 T cell receptor beta chains from one sample sequenced in a study of blood T cell dynamics during melanoma immunotherapy. TCRdb's copy holds only in-frame clones and misses some; the assay was immunoSEQ multiplex PCR. The table lists approximately 4,800 clones, more than 75% of them singletons. As for time point: pre-treatment baseline. This material consisted of blood, taken from a patient treated with checkpoint blockade. The receptors shown here come from a human donor with melanoma.

The rearrangement links TRBV9 to TRBJ1-2; 7 bases are shared with TRBD1. The CDR3 is 18 residues long. Germline V gives CDR1 SGDLS, CDR2 YYNGEE. The V segment lost 0 bases and the J segment 0 bases; nucleotides outside the gene matches: 11. As DNA, the CDR3 is TGTGCCAGCAGCGTAGGGAAGTCGTCGGGACAGACTAACTATGGCTACACCTTC. Residues: CASSVGKSSGQTNYGYTF. Together with reference TRBV9 and TRBJ1-2, the CDR3 gives the full variable domain: DSGVTQTPKHLITATGQRVTLRCSPRSGDLSVYWYQQSLDQGLQFLIQYYNGEERAKGNILERFSAQQFPDLHSELNLSSLELGDSALYFCASSVGKSSGQTNYGYTFGSGTRLTVV.

The chain couples TRBV11-2 to TRBJ1-1; D is uncertain. Germline loops: CDR1 SGHAT, CDR2 FQNNGV. The CDR3 consists of 14 residues. V was pared by 5 bases and J by 6 bases, with 16 bases between. The CDR3 DNA sequence: TGTGCCAGCAGCCTGCAACCAAAACCGTCTGAAGCTTTCTTT. Encoded protein: CASSLQPKPSEAFF. Looking up the rest from reference TRBV11-2 and TRBJ1-1 gives the full variable domain: EAGVAQSPRYKIIEKRQSVAFWCNPISGHATLYWYQQILGQGPKLLIQFQNNGVVDDSQLPKDRFSAERLKGVDSTLKIQPAKLEDSAVYLCASSLQPKPSEAFFGQGTRLTVV.

This clone was seen more than once but under ten times. V and J are TRBV18 and TRBJ2-4; 12 bases align to TRBD2. V trimming: 2 bases; J trimming: 0 bases; junction bases outside the gene matches: 11. The V gene's germline CDR1 is KGHSH and CDR2 LQKENI. The CDR3 is 20 residues long. The CDR3 sequence: CASSPASGRASPLAKNIQYF. In nucleotides, the CDR3 is TGTGCCAGCTCACCAGCTAGCGGGAGGGCCAGTCCTCTAGCCAAAAACATTCAGTACTTC. Full variable domain (outside the CDR3, taken from reference TRBV18 and TRBJ2-4): NAGVMQNPRHLVRRRGQEARLRCSPMKGHSHVYWYRQLPEEGLKFMVYLQKENIIDESGMPKERFSAEFPKEGPSILRIQQVVRGDSAAYFCASSPASGRASPLAKNIQYFGAGTRLSVL.

V and J are TRBV2 and TRBJ1-4, with D possibly matching TRBD1 (5 bases). CDR1 is SNHLY, CDR2 FYNNEI, per germline. This CDR3 is built from 15 residues. V lost 7 bases, J lost 5 bases, and 17 bases lay in between. The CDR3 DNA reads as TGTGCCAGCACCCTGAGCGGGGCGCCGAATGAAAAACTGTTTTTT. It translates to CASTLSGAPNEKLFF.

J is TRBJ2-7 and V is TRBV28, with TRBD1 matching 7 bases. CDR3 size: 14 residues. The germline CDR1 and CDR2 sequences are MDHEN and SYDVKM. After removal of 7 bases from V and 2 bases from J, the junction contained 8 bases not matched to a gene. CDR3 nucleotide sequence: TGTGCCAGCAAAGGGGGCGGGTCTCCCTACGAGCAGTACTTC. This codes for CASKGGGSPYEQYF.

This clone was found once. The chain uses TRBV27 and TRBJ1-1, with D uncertain. V lost 2 bases, J lost 1 base, and 5 bases lay in between. The CDR3 covers 13 residues. Germline V CDR1 and CDR2: MNHEY, SMNVEV (reference sequence). The CDR3 loop reads CASSLAANTEAFF. CDR3 nucleotide sequence: TGTGCCAGCAGTTTAGCAGCGAACACTGAAGCTTTCTTT.

The V gene is TRBV28, the J gene TRBJ1-1; tentative D call: TRBD1 (6 bases). There are 14 residues in the CDR3. V lost 6 bases and J lost 4, with 15 bases in between. The V gene's germline CDR1 is MDHEN and CDR2 SYDVKM. The CDR3 DNA is TGTGCCAGCAGCCTAACCGGGGGGCGCACTGAAGCTTTCTTT. Translating it yields CASSLTGGRTEAFF.